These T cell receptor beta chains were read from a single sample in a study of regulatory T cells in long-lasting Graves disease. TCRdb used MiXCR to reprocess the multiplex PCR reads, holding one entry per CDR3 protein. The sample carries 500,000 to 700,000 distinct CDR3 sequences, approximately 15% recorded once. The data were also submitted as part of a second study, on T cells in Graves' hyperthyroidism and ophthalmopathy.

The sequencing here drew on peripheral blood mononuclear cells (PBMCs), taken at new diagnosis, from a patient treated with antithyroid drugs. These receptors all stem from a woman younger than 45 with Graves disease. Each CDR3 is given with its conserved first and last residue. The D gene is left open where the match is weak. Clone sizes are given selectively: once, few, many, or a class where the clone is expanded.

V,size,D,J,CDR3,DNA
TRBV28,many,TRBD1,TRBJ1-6,CASSLGDRAGSPLHF,TGTGCCAGCAGTTTAGGGGACAGGGCAGGATCACCCCTCCACTTT
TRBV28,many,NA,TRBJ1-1,CASSLLTTGRTEAFF,TGTGCCAGCAGTTTATTGACCACCGGAAGGACTGAAGCTTTCTTT
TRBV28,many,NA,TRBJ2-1,CASGVFTGWYYNEQFF,TGTGCCAGCGGGGTATTTACAGGGTGGTACTACAATGAGCAGTTCTTC
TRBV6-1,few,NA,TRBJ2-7,CASGVGVSSNEQYF,TGTGCCAGCGGTGTCGGGGTCAGTAGCAACGAGCAGTACTTC
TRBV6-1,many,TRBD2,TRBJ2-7,CASSLFREAGGEQYF,TGTGCCAGCAGCCTCTTCCGGGAGGCCGGAGGCGAGCAGTACTTC
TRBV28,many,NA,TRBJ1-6,CASKGVRGSPLHF,TGTGCCAGCAAGGGAGTAAGGGGTTCACCCCTCCACTTT
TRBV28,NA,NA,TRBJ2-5,CASSDRSQETQYF,TGTGCCAGCAGTGACAGGTCCCAAGAGACCCAGTACTTC
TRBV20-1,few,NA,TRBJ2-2,CSARDQGFRELFF,TGCAGTGCTAGAGATCAGGGTTTCCGGGAGCTGTTTTTT
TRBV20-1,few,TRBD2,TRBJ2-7,CSATPRLAGGPTYEQYF,TGCAGTGCCACCCCCCGTCTAGCGGGAGGACCGACCTACGAGCAGTACTTC
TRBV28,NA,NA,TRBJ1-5,CASSGPFHAYEQYFGPGQPQHF,NA
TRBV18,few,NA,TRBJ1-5,CASSPRVGDSNQPQHF,TGTGCCAGCTCACCCCGTGTGGGGGATAGCAATCAGCCCCAGCATTTT
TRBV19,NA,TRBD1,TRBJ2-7,CASTFRGQGVNEQYF,TGTGCCAGTACCTTTCGGGGACAGGGGGTCAACGAGCAGTACTTC
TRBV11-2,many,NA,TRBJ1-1,CASSTGHYSYTEAFF,TGTGCCAGCAGCACGGGACATTACAGCTACACTGAAGCTTTCTTT
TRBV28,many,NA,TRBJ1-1,CASSLMTRTSF,TGTGCCAGCAGTTTAATGACTCGCACCTCCTTT
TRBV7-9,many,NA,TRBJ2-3,CASNIRDTQYF,TGTGCCAGCAACATACGAGATACGCAGTATTTT
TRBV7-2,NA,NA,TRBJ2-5,CASSYWDRGEETQYF,TGTGCCAGCAGCTACTGGGACCGAGGGGAAGAGACCCAGTACTTC
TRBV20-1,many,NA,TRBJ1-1,CSARIGGARTEAFF,TGCAGTGCTAGAATCGGGGGCGCGAGGACTGAAGCTTTCTTT
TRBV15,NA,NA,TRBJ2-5,CATSRGLEGETQYF,TGTGCCACCAGCAGAGGGCTCGAAGGAGAGACCCAGTACTTC
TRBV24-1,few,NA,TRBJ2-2,CATSDPGTRTGELFF,TGTGCCACCAGTGATCCCGGCACACGAACCGGGGAGCTGTTTTTT
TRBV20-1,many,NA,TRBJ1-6,CSAPSTDYSPLHF,TGCAGTGCGCCGTCGACAGACTATTCACCCCTCCACTTT
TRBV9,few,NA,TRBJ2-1,CASTRGGGNEQFF,TGTGCCAGCACGCGCGGGGGCGGTAATGAGCAGTTCTTC
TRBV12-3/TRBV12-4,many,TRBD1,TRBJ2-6,CASSSPGTGDGGANVLTF,TGTGCCAGCAGTTCCCCTGGGACAGGGGATGGTGGGGCCAACGTCCTGACTTTC
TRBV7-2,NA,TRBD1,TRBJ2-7,CASSSGTGAQEQYF,TGTGCCAGCAGCTCAGGGACAGGGGCGCAAGAGCAGTACTTC
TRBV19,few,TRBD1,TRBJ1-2,CASSVDRARGYTF,TGTGCCAGTAGTGTCGACAGGGCGCGTGGCTACACCTTC
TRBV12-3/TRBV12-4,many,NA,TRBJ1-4,CASSLRKLDVAFSEKLFF,TGTGCCAGCAGTCTCCGGAAATTAGACGTTGCCTTTAGTGAAAAACTGTTTTTT
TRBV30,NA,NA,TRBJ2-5,CAWNGGAETQYF,TGTGCCTGGAACGGGGGCGCGGAGACCCAGTACTTC
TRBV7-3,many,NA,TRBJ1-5,CASPLGQLNQPQHF,TGTGCCAGCCCCCTCGGGCAGCTAAATCAGCCCCAGCATTTT
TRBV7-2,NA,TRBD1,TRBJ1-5,CASSLTGFGSNQPQHF,TGTGCCAGCAGCCTGACAGGGTTTGGGAGCAATCAGCCCCAGCATTTT
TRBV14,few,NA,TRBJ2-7,CASSLTRANDYEQYF,TGTGCCAGCAGCCTGACTAGGGCGAACGATTACGAGCAGTACTTC
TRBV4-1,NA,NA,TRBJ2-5,CASSQWGRETQYF,TGCGCCAGCAGCCAGTGGGGTCGGGAGACCCAGTACTTC
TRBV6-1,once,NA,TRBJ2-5,CASSEWGEGETQYF,TGTGCCAGCAGCGAGTGGGGTGAGGGGGAGACCCAGTACTTC
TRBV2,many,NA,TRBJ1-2,CASRLPYGYTF,TGTGCCAGCAGGTTACCCTATGGCTACACCTTC
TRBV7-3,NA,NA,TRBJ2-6,CASSGIPATGANVLTF,TGTGCCAGCAGCGGCATTCCCGCAACTGGGGCCAACGTCCTGACTTTC
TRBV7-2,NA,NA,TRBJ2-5,CASSSPKTETQYF,TGTGCCAGCAGCAGCCCCAAAACGGAGACCCAGTACTTC
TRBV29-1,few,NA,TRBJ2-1,CSVEGYEQFF,TGCAGCGTTGAGGGCTATGAGCAGTTCTTC
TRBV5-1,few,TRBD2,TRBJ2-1,CASSFSGTSGRVSEYNEQFF,TGCGCCAGCAGCTTCTCCGGGACTAGCGGGAGAGTCTCGGAGTACAATGAGCAGTTCTTC
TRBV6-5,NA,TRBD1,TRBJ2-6,CASSYRGQVLLTGANVLTF,TGTGCCAGCAGTTACCGGGGACAGGTCCTTCTAACTGGGGCCAACGTCCTGACTTTC
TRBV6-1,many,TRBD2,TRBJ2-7,CASSLRTSGSSYEQYF,TGTGCCAGCAGTCTCCGGACTAGCGGGAGCTCCTACGAGCAGTACTTC
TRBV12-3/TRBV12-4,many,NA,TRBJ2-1,CASMGARTTNEQFF,TGTGCCAGCATGGGGGCACGTACAACGAATGAGCAGTTCTTC
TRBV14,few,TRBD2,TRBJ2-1,CASSQPSGSFGEQFF,TGTGCCAGCAGCCAACCGAGCGGGAGTTTTGGTGAGCAGTTCTTC